Listed below are T cell receptor beta chains from one sample, sequenced in a study of shared clonotypes between healthy human individuals. Data came from immunoSEQ multiplex PCR; TCRdb stores just in-frame clones and leaves some out. The table shows hundreds of thousands of clones, with 95% to 96% occurring only once. Sequencing was carried out using naive CD8+ T cells sorted from blood. The receptors originated from a woman between 25 and 40 years old in good health. Both conserved end residues are part of each CDR3. A D gene is named only where the DNA matches it firmly. Clone size is shown for a subset of rows, as once, few, many or a class of expanded clone.

>TRBJ2-7|TRBD1|TRBV27|NA
CASSFSPGTGINYEQYF
TGTGCCAGCAGTTTTTCCCCCGGGACAGGGATAAACTACGAGCAGTACTTC
>TRBJ1-2|TRBD1|TRBV7-8|NA
CASSLLIGDKDRGDYGYTF
TGTGCCAGCAGCTTACTCATCGGGGACAAGGACAGGGGGGACTATGGCTACACCTTC
>TRBJ2-7|NA|TRBV6-1|NA
CASSDLAWGFHEQYF
TGTGCCAGCAGTGATCTGGCGTGGGGCTTCCACGAGCAGTACTTC
>TRBJ2-7|NA|TRBV28|NA
CASSLLPVATYEQYF
TGTGCCAGCAGTTTATTGCCCGTCGCCACCTACGAGCAGTACTTC
>TRBJ1-1|TRBD1|TRBV29-1|NA
CSVEDRGRGTEAFF
TGCAGCGTTGAGGACAGGGGGAGGGGCACTGAAGCTTTCTTT
>TRBJ1-1|NA|TRBV28|NA
CASSTYPKNTDTEAFF
TGTGCCAGCAGTACGTACCCTAAAAACACCGACACTGAAGCTTTCTTT
>TRBJ1-2|NA|TRBV5-6|NA
CASSFEQGSGYGYTF
TGTGCCAGCAGCTTTGAACAGGGCTCGGGCTATGGCTACACCTTC
>TRBJ1-1|NA|TRBV11-2|NA
CASSLGGGNTEAFF
TGTGCCAGCAGCTTAGGGGGGGGCAACACTGAAGCTTTCTTT
>TRBJ2-1|NA|TRBV4-2|NA
CASSQDIPPNEQFF
TGTGCCAGCAGCCAAGATATTCCCCCTAATGAGCAGTTCTTC
>TRBJ1-5|NA|TRBV6-6|once
CASSYSGGEGNQPQHF
TGTGCCAGCAGTTACTCGGGGGGTGAGGGCAATCAGCCCCAGCATTTT
>TRBJ1-5|NA|TRBV2|once
CASSEWALDQPQHF
TGTGCCAGCAGCGAGTGGGCTCTGGATCAGCCCCAGCATTTT
>TRBJ2-1|NA|TRBV15|once
CATSRLREINEQFF
TGTGCCACCAGCAGGTTAAGGGAGATCAATGAGCAGTTCTTC
>TRBJ1-2|NA|TRBV9|NA
CASSVAPGYGYTF
TGTGCCAGCAGCGTAGCTCCCGGCTATGGCTACACCTTC
>TRBJ1-1|NA|TRBV9|NA
CASSVEGRSDEAFF
TGTGCCAGCAGCGTAGAAGGCAGATCCGATGAAGCTTTCTTT
>TRBJ2-7|NA|TRBV2|few
CASSEATSDEYF
TGTGCCAGCAGTGAGGCCACGTCAGACGAGTACTTC
>TRBJ1-5|NA|TRBV4-1|NA
CASSQDFRDHQPQHF
TGCGCCAGCAGCCAAGATTTTAGGGATCATCAGCCCCAGCATTTT
>TRBJ1-2|NA|TRBV7-9|NA
CASSLVGDTYGYTF
TGTGCCAGCAGCTTAGTGGGGGACACTTATGGCTACACCTTC
>TRBJ1-2|NA|TRBV30|NA
CAWSVGGAGGYTF
TGTGCCTGGAGTGTAGGGGGGGCAGGCGGCTACACCTTC
>TRBJ2-7|TRBD2|TRBV7-9|NA
CASSLRGLAGDEQYF
TGTGCCAGCAGTTTGAGGGGCCTAGCGGGAGACGAGCAGTACTTC
>TRBJ2-1|TRBD2|TRBV27|NA
CASSHGTSGVYNEQFF
TGTGCCAGCAGTCACGGGACTAGCGGAGTCTACAATGAGCAGTTCTTC
>TRBJ2-1|TRBD2|TRBV4-1|NA
CASSRPGLEFFF
TGCGCCAGCAGCCGCCCGGGACTAGAATTTTTCTTC
>TRBJ2-7|NA|TRBV5-6|NA
CASSLAGRKYEQYF
TGTGCCAGCAGCTTGGCCGGCAGAAAGTACGAGCAGTACTTC
>TRBJ2-1|NA|TRBV28|NA
CASSFYSSYNEQFF
TGTGCCAGCAGTTTCTACAGCTCCTACAATGAGCAGTTCTTC
>TRBJ2-2|NA|TRBV4-1|once
CASSQGVPGTRNTGELFF
TGCGCCAGCAGCCAAGGGGTTCCAGGGACCCGGAACACCGGGGAGCTGTTTTTT
>TRBJ1-5|TRBD1|TRBV7-9|NA
CASSADRESNQPQHF
TGTGCCAGCAGCGCGGACAGGGAAAGCAATCAGCCCCAGCATTTT